This T cell receptor beta chain comes out of a study of T cell responses to AZD1222 COVID-19 vaccine. Findings and caveats of the study: The study found vaccine-associated CD4 TCRs spanning spike, dominant at 160-218 and 743-854. Nearly half of unique spike-specific TCRs reportedly avoided B.1.351 and B.1.1.7 mutated regions. Breadth and depth of Spike-specific TCRs rose after two AZD1222 doses. Females made up more of the donors, who were largely white British, and clonal diversity may have come out too low.

Sequencing used immunoSEQ multiplex PCR; TCRdb keeps in-frame clones, though not all of them. The sample carries about 120,000 clones, around nine tenths recorded once. To note about this clone: Its antigen is unknown.

The TCR originated in an adult in good health. The material sequenced was peripheral blood, taken on day 0 of AZD1222 vaccination.

The CDR3 loop is CARGQGSYNEQFF. The CDR3 DNA sequence: TGTGCCAGAGGACAGGGCTCCTACAATGAGCAGTTCTTC. This chain connects TRBV2 to TRBJ2-1; TRBD1 aligns across 8 bases. Trimming removed 9 bases from V and 0 bases from J; junction bases left unmatched: 1. CDR1 is SNHLY, CDR2 FYNNEI, per germline. The CDR3 totals 13 residues.